What follows describes a single T cell receptor beta chain. This clone was counted a few times. It has no known antigen specificity. No much larger clone exists at a distance of one base, and base qualities are not known. This sample stems from a study of blood T cell repertoires in COVID-19 (dated by TCRdb to 2020 to 2022). Background for the entire study: Samples covering the acute and convalescent phases of COVID-19 were provided by collaborators in the United States, Italy and Spain. The prospective study material was composed of cDNA or gDNA derived from T cells, B-cell-depleted T cells, or PBMCs. Samples came from the ongoing ImmuneRACE study (first 160 participants) plus 1,254 subjects from 6 global collaborators. Where available, HLA class I and class II types were obtained from metadata supplied by the sample provider rather than from assay-based typing. The sample metadata nearly always contained a de-identified subject ID, COVID-19 status, age in years and sex. The repertoires were made available in a free public database intended to serve as a resource for research on the immune response to SARS-CoV-2. The dataset comprised deeply sampled blood TCRbeta repertoires from subjects exposed to, actively infected with, or recovered from COVID-19. What the study reported, not specific to this receptor: How much clinical and demographic metadata was included differed by source and by participant, and the metadata was provided uncurated.

The collaborating institutions used their own protocols to collect whole blood in K2EDTA tubes. For TCRbeta analysis, collaborators shipped samples in one of three forms: frozen whole blood, isolated PBMCs, or DNA extracted from either of those sample types. The CDR3, from cysteine to phenylalanine, totals 12 residues. The entry retains the CDR3 DNA only, 36 bases that are in frame from base 1. Taken from the germline V gene (reference sequence), the CDR1 and CDR2 loops are LGHDT and YNNKEL. The germline ends are 8 bases apart after V is trimmed by 0 bases and J by 11 bases. The immunoSEQ Assay, a bias-controlled multiplex PCR, was used to amplify TCRbeta CDR3 regions from genomic DNA. The study's own analysis went as follows. Nucleated cell counts per sample were estimated from amplification of reference gene primers within the assay. To quantify the absolute abundance of each unique TCRbeta CDR3 rearrangement, sequence reads were collapsed and filtered. Productive Simpson clonality was computed per sample as the square root of Simpson's diversity index over productive rearrangements. TCRdb holds this immuneACCESS table with in-frame rearrangements only. Some clones are missing; in checked studies, unresolved V genes explain under half, and the rest has no known cause. V, J and clone size were drawn from that table, and D and trimming were deduced from the DNA. The sample table shows 120,000 to 150,000 clones, and 81% are seen once. Clones ranked in the top ten supply 7% to 10% of the sample.

Sequencing used peripheral blood. This clonotype was sampled from a human donor with acute or convalescent COVID-19. The donor label of this sample is uncertain. The rearranged segments are TRBV3-1 (or the pseudogene TRBV3-2) and TRBJ1-5; TRBD1 is possibly the D segment (5 matching bases). The DNA sequence follows: TGTGCCAGCAGCCAAGAACGGGGGACCCAGCATTTT. Translated, it gives CASSQERGTQHF.